The entry below gives a single T cell receptor beta chain sequence along with its context. This receptor's antigen is unknown. It has no much larger one-base neighbor in the sample; base qualities were not kept. Its CDR3 holds 17 amino acids, cysteine through phenylalanine. This entry keeps only the CDR3 DNA: 51 bases, framed from base 1. The germline V gene supplies CDR1 KGHSH and CDR2 LQKENI. V is clipped by 2 bases and J by 0 bases, and the sequence between their germline boundaries is 14 bases long. Participants in the prospective study were enrolled through a virtual design, were aged roughly 18 to 90 years, and lived in 24 United States geographic areas. In the prospective study, cohorts were assigned on the basis of participant-reported clinical history obtained from a screening survey and a study questionnaire. Recovered participants in ImmuneRACE Cohort 3 were defined as having two consecutive negative NP/OP PCR tests, clearance from a healthcare professional, or resolution of symptoms. In the prospective study, whole blood, serum and a nasopharyngeal or oropharyngeal swab were collected from each participant by mobile phlebotomists. Prospective study participants could optionally give additional blood draws and questionnaires over an approximately two-month period. Before DNA extraction, prospective study blood samples were shipped either frozen or at room temperature.

The data stem from a study of blood T cell repertoires in COVID-19 (dated by TCRdb to 2020 to 2021). For the wider study: The collaborator samples originated in the United States, Italy and Spain and spanned the acute and convalescent phases of COVID-19. The samples were drawn from the first 160 participants of the ongoing ImmuneRACE study and from under 1,500 subjects provided by 6 global collaborators. Where available, HLA class I and class II types were taken from metadata supplied by the sample provider and were not determined by assay-based typing. A de-identified subject ID, COVID-19 status, age in years and sex were almost always included in the sample metadata. The prospective study material was composed of cDNA or gDNA derived from T cells, B-cell-depleted T cells, or PBMCs. The repertoires were made available in a free public database intended to serve as a resource for research on the immune response to SARS-CoV-2. Deeply sampled blood TCRbeta repertoires from subjects exposed to, actively infected with, or recovered from COVID-19 were included in the dataset. Paper-wide results and their limitations: Clinical and demographic metadata were provided uncurated, with the amount varying by source and participant.

TCRbeta CDR3 regions were amplified from genomic DNA using the immunoSEQ Assay, a bias-controlled multiplex PCR. The published analysis was carried out like this. The number of nucleated cells in each sample was estimated by amplification of reference gene primers within the assay. To quantify the absolute abundance of each unique TCRbeta CDR3 rearrangement, sequence reads were collapsed and filtered. Productive Simpson clonality was computed per sample as the square root of Simpson's diversity index over productive rearrangements. TCRdb took this table from immuneACCESS and kept in-frame rearrangements with V and J called. Such tables lack part of the clones; where checked against another copy, unresolved V genes explain under half of the gap, and the rest is unexplained. Clone size and the V and J calls come from that table; the DNA yielded D and trimming. This sample has some 490,000 clones in its table, and about 85% of those were observed once. The leading ten clones occupy 6.5% to 8.5% of the sample.

Sequenced sample: PBMCs or T cells enriched from blood (not recorded which). This chain joins TRBV18 to TRBJ1-3; no D segment can be confidently identified. This sequence was found in an older woman who had recovered from COVID-19. The CDR3 amino acid sequence is: CASSPLGGHYSGNTIYF. The bases read TGTGCCAGCTCACCATTGGGAGGCCACTACTCTGGAAACACCATATATTTT.